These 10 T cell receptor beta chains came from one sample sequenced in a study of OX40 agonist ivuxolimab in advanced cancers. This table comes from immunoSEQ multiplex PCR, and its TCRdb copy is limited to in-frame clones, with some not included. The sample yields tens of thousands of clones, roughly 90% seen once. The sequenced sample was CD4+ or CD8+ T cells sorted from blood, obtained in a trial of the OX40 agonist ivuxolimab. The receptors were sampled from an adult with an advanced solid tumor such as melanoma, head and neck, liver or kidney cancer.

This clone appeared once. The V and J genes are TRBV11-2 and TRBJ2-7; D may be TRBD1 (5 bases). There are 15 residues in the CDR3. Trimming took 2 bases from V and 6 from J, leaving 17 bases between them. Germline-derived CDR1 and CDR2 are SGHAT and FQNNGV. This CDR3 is CASSLSLGQIAEQYF. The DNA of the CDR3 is TGTGCCAGCAGCTTATCGTTGGGGCAAATTGCCGAGCAGTACTTC.

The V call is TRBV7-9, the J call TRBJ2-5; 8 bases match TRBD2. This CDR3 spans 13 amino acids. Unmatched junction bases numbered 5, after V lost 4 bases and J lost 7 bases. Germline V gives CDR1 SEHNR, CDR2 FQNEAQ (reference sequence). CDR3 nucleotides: TGTGCCAGCAGCTCCGGACTAGCCGGGACCCAGTACTTC. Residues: CASSSGLAGTQYF.

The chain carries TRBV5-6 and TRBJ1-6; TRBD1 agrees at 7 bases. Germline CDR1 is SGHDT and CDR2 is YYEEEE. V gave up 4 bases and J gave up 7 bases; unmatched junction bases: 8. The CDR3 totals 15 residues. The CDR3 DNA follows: TGTGCCAGCAGCAGGACAGGCTCGGGAAATTCACCCCTCCACTTT. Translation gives CASSRTGSGNSPLHF.

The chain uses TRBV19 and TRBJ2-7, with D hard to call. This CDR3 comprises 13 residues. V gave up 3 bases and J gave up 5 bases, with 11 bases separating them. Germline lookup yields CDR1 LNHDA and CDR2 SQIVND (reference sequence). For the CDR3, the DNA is TGTGCCAGTAGTATTGGGCAGTTCAACGAGCAGTACTTC. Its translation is CASSIGQFNEQYF.

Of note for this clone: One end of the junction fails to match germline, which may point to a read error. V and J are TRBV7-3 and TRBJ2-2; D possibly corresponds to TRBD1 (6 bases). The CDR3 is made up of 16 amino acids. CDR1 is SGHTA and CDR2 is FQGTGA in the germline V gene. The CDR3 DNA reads TGTGCCAGCAGCCTAACAGGGTTCTCGAACACCGGGGAGCTGTTTTTT. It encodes CASSLTGFSNTGELFF.

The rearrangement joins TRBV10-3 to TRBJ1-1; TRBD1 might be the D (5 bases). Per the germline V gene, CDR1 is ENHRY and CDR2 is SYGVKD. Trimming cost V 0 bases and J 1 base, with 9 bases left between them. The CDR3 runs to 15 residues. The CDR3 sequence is CAISESRVGNTEAFF. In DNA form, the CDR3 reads TGTGCCATCAGTGAGTCCAGGGTGGGGAACACTGAAGCTTTCTTT.

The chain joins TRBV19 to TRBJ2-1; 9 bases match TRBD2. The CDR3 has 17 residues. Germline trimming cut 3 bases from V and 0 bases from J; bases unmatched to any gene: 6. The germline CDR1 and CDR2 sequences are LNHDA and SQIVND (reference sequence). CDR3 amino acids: CASSMVISGSSYNEQFF. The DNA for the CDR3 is TGTGCCAGTAGTATGGTAATTAGCGGGAGCTCCTACAATGAGCAGTTCTTC.

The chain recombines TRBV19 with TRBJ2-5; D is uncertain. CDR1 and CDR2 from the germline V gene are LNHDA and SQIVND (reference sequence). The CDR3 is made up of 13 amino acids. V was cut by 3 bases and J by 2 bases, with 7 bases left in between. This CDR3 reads CASSIIQQETQYF. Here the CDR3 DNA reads TGTGCCAGTAGTATTATCCAGCAAGAGACCCAGTACTTC.

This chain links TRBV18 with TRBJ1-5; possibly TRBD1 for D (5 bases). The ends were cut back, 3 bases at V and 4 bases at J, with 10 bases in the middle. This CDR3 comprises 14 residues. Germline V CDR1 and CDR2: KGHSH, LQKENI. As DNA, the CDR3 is TGTGCCAGCTCACCCGGGGGGGAAAATCAGCCCCAGCATTTT. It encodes CASSPGGENQPQHF.

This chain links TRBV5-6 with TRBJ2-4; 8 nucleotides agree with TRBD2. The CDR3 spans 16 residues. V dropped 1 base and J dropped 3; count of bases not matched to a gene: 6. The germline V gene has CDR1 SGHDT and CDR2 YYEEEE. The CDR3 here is CASSLRVGTSKNIQYF. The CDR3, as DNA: TGTGCCAGCAGCTTGAGGGTGGGGACTAGCAAAAACATTCAGTACTTC.